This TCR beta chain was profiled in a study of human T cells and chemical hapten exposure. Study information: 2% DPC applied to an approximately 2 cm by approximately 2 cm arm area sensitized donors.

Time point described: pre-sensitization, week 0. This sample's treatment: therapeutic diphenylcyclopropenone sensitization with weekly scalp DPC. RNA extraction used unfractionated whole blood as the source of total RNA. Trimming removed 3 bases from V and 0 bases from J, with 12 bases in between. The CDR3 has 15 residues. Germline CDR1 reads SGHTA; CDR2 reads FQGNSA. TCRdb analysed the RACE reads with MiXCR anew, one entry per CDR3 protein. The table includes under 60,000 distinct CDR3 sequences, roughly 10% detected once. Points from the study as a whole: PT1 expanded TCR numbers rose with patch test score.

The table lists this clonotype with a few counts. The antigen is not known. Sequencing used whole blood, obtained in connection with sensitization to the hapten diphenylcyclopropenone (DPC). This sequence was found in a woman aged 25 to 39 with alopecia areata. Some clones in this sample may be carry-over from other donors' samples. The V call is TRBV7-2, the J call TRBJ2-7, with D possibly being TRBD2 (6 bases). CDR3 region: CASSFFAGPSYEQYF. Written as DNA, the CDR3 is TGTGCCAGCAGCTTCTTCGCGGGGCCCTCCTACGAGCAGTACTTC.